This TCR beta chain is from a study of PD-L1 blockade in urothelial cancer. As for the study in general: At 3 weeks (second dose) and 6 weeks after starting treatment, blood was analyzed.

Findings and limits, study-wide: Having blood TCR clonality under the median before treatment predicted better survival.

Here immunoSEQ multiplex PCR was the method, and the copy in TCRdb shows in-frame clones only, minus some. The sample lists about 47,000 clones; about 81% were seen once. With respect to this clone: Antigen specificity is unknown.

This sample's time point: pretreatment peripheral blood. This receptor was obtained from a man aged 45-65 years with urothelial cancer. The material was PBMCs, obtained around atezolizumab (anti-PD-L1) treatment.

CDR3: CASSSGLAGVDEQFF. CDR3 bases: TGCGCCAGCAGCTCAGGACTAGCGGGAGTGGATGAGCAGTTCTTC. V usage is TRBV5-1 and J usage is TRBJ2-1; 13 bases are shared with TRBD2. This CDR3 spans 15 amino acids. Germline lookup yields CDR1 SGHRS and CDR2 YFSETQ. J gave up 8 bases and V 3 bases, and 5 bases lay outside the gene matches.